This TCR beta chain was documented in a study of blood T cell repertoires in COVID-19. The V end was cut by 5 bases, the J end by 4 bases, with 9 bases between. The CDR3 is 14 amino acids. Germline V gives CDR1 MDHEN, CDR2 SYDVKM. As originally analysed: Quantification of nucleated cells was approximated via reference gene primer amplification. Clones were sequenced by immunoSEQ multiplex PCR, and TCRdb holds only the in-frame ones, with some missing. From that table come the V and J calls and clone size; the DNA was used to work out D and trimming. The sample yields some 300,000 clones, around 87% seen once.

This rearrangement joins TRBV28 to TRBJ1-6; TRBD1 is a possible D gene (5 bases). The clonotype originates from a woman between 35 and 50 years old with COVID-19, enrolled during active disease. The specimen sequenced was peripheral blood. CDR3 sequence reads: CASSAGQYNSPLHF. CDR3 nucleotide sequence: TGTGCCAGCAGTGCTGGACAATATAATTCACCCCTCCACTTT.